The 29 T cell receptor beta chains listed next were all sequenced from one sample in a study of OX40 agonist ivuxolimab in advanced cancers. The assay was immunoSEQ multiplex PCR, and TCRdb's table has in-frame clones only and misses some. The profile shows 70,000 to 100,000 clones, 80% to 85% of them singletons. The sequences come from CD4+ or CD8+ T cells sorted from blood, collected in a trial of the OX40 agonist ivuxolimab. Receptor source: an adult with an advanced solid tumor such as melanoma, head and neck, liver or kidney cancer.

The chain joins TRBV12-5 to TRBJ2-3; maybe TRBD2 (6 bases). V was clipped by 6 bases and J by 2 bases, with 12 bases between them. This CDR3 is 14 amino acids long. Germline CDR1 LGHNT, CDR2 FRNRAP. The CDR3 DNA reads as TGTGCTAGTGGCACGGGACTTACCACAGATACGCAGTATTTT. Amino acid sequence: CASGTGLTTDTQYF.

This clone has just one count. The V gene is TRBV5-4, the J gene TRBJ1-2, with D possibly matching TRBD1 (5 bases). There are 13 residues in the CDR3. Trimming stripped 1 base from V and 7 bases from J, with 11 bases between. Germline V gene lookup returns CDR1 SGHNT and CDR2 YYREEE (reference sequence). DNA for the CDR3: TGTGCCAGCAGCTTGCCACCGGGGCCTGGCTACACCTTC. This encodes CASSLPPGPGYTF.

The V and J genes are TRBV7-2 and TRBJ1-1; 7 positions agree with TRBD1. The CDR3 covers 11 residues. Losses at the gene ends were 5 bases for V and 11 bases for J; bases not matched to a gene: 5. Per the germline V gene, CDR1 is SGHTA and CDR2 is FQGNSA. This CDR3 reads CASSAQGVAFF. CDR3 in DNA: TGTGCCAGCAGCGCCCAGGGGGTCGCTTTCTTT.

This clone was recorded once. This chain links TRBV9 with TRBJ2-1; the D is unclear. Germline V gene lookup returns CDR1 SGDLS and CDR2 YYNGEE. This CDR3 has 14 residues. V was pared by 0 bases and J by 9 bases, with 13 bases between. This CDR3 is CASSVGAKSGEQFF. The CDR3 coding sequence is TGTGCCAGCAGCGTAGGGGCTAAGTCCGGTGAGCAGTTCTTC.

This clone showed up just a few times. The rearrangement joins TRBV19 to TRBJ1-5; no reliable D call. There are 15 residues in the CDR3. Germline CDR1 is LNHDA and CDR2 is SQIVND (reference sequence). Trimming left V 5 bases short and J 0 bases short, with 11 bases between. This chain's CDR3 is CASSYSLYSNQPQHF. The CDR3 nucleotides read TGTGCCAGTAGTTACAGCCTCTATAGCAATCAGCCCCAGCATTTT.

There are a few counts of this clone. This chain joins TRBV9 and TRBJ1-5, with D maybe TRBD1 (6 bases). Germline V gene lookup returns CDR1 SGDLS and CDR2 YYNGEE. There are 15 residues in the CDR3. Deletions cut 2 bases from V and 5 bases from J, with 14 bases between. In nucleotides, the CDR3 is TGTGCCAGCAGCGTGGGCCGGGACACAGATCAGCCCCAGCATTTT. As protein: CASSVGRDTDQPQHF.

The chain uses TRBV4-2 and TRBJ1-4; the D gene is possibly TRBD1 (5 bases). Germline values: CDR1 LGHNA, CDR2 YNFKEQ. Trimming cost V 0 bases and J 4 bases, with 9 bases left between them. This CDR3 has 15 residues. CDR3: CASSQESGGNEKLFF. The CDR3 DNA sequence: TGTGCCAGCAGCCAAGAGAGCGGGGGTAATGAAAAACTGTTTTTT.

The chain joins TRBV7-8 to TRBJ2-1, with a tentative D call TRBD1 (6 bases). This CDR3 has 16 amino acids. Germline-derived CDR1 and CDR2 are SGHVS and FQNEAQ. V was pared by 0 bases and J by 4 bases, with 13 bases between. The CDR3 DNA is TGTGCCAGCAGCTTAGCGCCAGGGGCCTTGTACAATGAGCAGTTCTTC. Translating it yields CASSLAPGALYNEQFF. Full variable domain (remainder filled in from reference TRBV7-8 and TRBJ2-1): GAGVSQSPRYKVAKRGQDVALRCDPISGHVSLFWYQQALGQGPEFLTYFQNEAQLDKSGLPSDRFFAERPEGSVSTLKIQRTQQEDSAVYLCASSLAPGALYNEQFFGPGTRLTVL.

The CDR3 DNA sequence: TGTGCCAGCAGCCCCGGAGCAGGGCATAGCTATGGCTACACCTTC. Translated, it gives CASSPGAGHSYGYTF. The chain employs TRBV7-2 and TRBJ1-2, with D tentatively TRBD1 (5 bases). The V and J ends lost 5 bases and 4 bases respectively, with 17 bases between them. This CDR3 is built from 15 residues. Germline CDR1 SGHTA, CDR2 FQGNSA. Full variable domain (missing parts from reference TRBV7-2 and TRBJ1-2): GAGVSQSPSNKVTEKGKDVELRCDPISGHTALYWYRQSLGQGLEFLIYFQGNSAPDKSGLPSDRFSAERTGGSVSTLTIQRTQQEDSAVYLCASSPGAGHSYGYTFGSGTRLTVV.

In this sample, this clone is large. This chain joins TRBV6-5 and TRBJ2-7; 7 bases are a match to TRBD1. There are 15 residues in the CDR3. V dropped 5 bases and J dropped 2; count of bases not matched to a gene: 9. Germline assignment: CDR1 MNHEY and CDR2 SVGAGI. This CDR3 is CASSTLEGGTYEQYF. In DNA form, the CDR3 reads TGTGCCAGCAGTACCCTTGAAGGGGGCACCTACGAGCAGTACTTC.

The chain combines TRBV20-1 with TRBJ2-2; D remains ambiguous. Trimming pared 5 bases from V and 2 bases from J, leaving 3 bases between. The CDR3 extends over 11 amino acids. CDR1 is DFQATT and CDR2 is SNEGSKA in the germline V gene (reference sequence). DNA for the CDR3: TGCAGTGCTGCCAACACCGGGGAGCTGTTTTTT. Translation gives CSAANTGELFF.

The V gene is TRBV5-1, the J gene TRBJ2-5, with D possibly TRBD2 on 5 matching bases. The tail of the sequence fits TRBJ2-7 better, so the J call may be wrong. There are 12 residues in the CDR3. Germline V gene data show CDR1 as SGHRS and CDR2 as YFSETQ. CDR3 amino acids: CASSFIGGEQYF. The CDR3 nucleotides read TGCGCCAGCAGCTTTATTGGAGGCGAGCAGTACTTC.

This clone was seen more than once but under ten times. The rearrangement links TRBV5-1 to TRBJ2-7; 7 nucleotides line up with TRBD1. This CDR3 contains 14 residues. Germline values: CDR1 SGHRS, CDR2 YFSETQ. The V segment lost 4 bases and the J segment 2 bases; nucleotides outside the gene matches: 6. In DNA, the CDR3 is TGCGCCAGCAGCACCGGACAGGTTCCCTACGAGCAGTACTTC. This sequence encodes CASSTGQVPYEQYF.

This chain joins TRBV7-9 and TRBJ1-2, with TRBD1 identical over 9 bases. J gave up 7 bases and V 5 bases, and 14 bases lay outside the gene matches. The CDR3 spans 16 residues. Germline assignment: CDR1 SEHNR and CDR2 FQNEAQ (reference sequence). The CDR3 loop reads CASSRVMSGTGFGYTF. For the CDR3, the DNA is TGTGCCAGCAGCCGAGTTATGTCCGGGACAGGGTTTGGCTACACCTTC.

The J gene is TRBJ2-6, the V gene TRBV9; D is unclear. The V and J ends lost 2 bases and 0 bases respectively, with 6 bases between them. CDR1 is SGDLS, CDR2 YYNGEE, per germline. This CDR3 region has 15 residues. CDR3 DNA: TGTGCCAGCAGCGTCAGAAGCTCTGGGGCCAACGTCCTGACTTTC. Translating it yields CASSVRSSGANVLTF.

This clone was counted a few times. CDR3 protein: CASSPETGPQPQHF. The CDR3 bases are TGTGCCAGCAGCCCGGAGACAGGCCCTCAGCCCCAGCATTTT. This chain uses TRBV7-2 with TRBJ1-5; possible D gene TRBD1, 6 bases. This CDR3 region has 14 residues. The V end was cut by 5 bases, the J end by 6 bases, with 14 bases between. Germline values: CDR1 SGHTA, CDR2 FQGNSA.

The chain links TRBV9 to TRBJ2-3, with D uncertain. Trimming stripped 0 bases from V and 3 bases from J, with 8 bases between. CDR1 is SGDLS and CDR2 is YYNGEE in the germline V gene. The length of the CDR3 is 14 residues. The CDR3 DNA follows: TGTGCCAGCAGCGTAGTTGGTAATACAGATACGCAGTATTTT. Encoded protein: CASSVVGNTDTQYF.

This sequence joins TRBV19 and TRBJ2-3, with a weak D call TRBD2 (5 bases). The CDR3 is 15 amino acids. Germline loops: CDR1 LNHDA, CDR2 SQIVND (reference sequence). Trimming removed 3 bases at V and 2 bases at J, with 12 bases between. The CDR3 DNA sequence: TGTGCCAGTAGTATCGTGCGGGTCTTCACAGATACGCAGTATTTT. Translation gives CASSIVRVFTDTQYF.

The chain joins TRBV29-1 to TRBJ2-1; D not resolved. This CDR3 has 12 amino acids. With 6 bases removed from V and 3 bases from J, the gap between germline ends came to 9 bases. CDR1 and CDR2 from the germline V gene are SQVTM and ANQGSEA. The CDR3 nucleotides are TGCAGCGTGGATTCCCTCTACAATGAGCAGTTCTTC. It translates to CSVDSLYNEQFF.

The V gene is TRBV6-6, the J gene TRBJ1-5; no definite D call. The V gene lost 7 bases and the J gene lost 4 bases, with 11 bases spanning the gap. CDR3 size: 13 residues. Germline V lookup: CDR1 MNHNY, CDR2 SVGAGI (reference sequence). DNA of the CDR3: TGTGCCAGCAACGAACAGCGTAATCAGCCCCAGCATTTT. Translation: CASNEQRNQPQHF.

The V call is TRBV19, the J call TRBJ1-6, with D possibly TRBD1 on 5 matching bases. V was clipped by 4 bases and J by 12 bases, with 16 bases between them. CDR1 is LNHDA, CDR2 SQIVND, per germline (reference sequence). The CDR3 totals 14 residues. The CDR3 is CASSKGLRQLPLHF. The CDR3 bases are TGTGCCAGTAGTAAGGGACTGAGACAACTACCCCTCCACTTT.

A few counts support this clone. The V and J genes are TRBV7-3 and TRBJ2-2; 9 nucleotides align to TRBD1. The CDR3 runs 16 residues. J lost 5 bases, V lost 4 bases, and 8 bases had no gene match. Germline CDR1 and CDR2: SGHTA and FQGTGA. The CDR3 nucleotides read TGTGCCAGCAGCTCTACGGGGGGACAGGGAACCGGGGAGCTGTTTTTT. Translation gives CASSSTGGQGTGELFF.

The chain joins TRBV5-3 to TRBJ2-3; TRBD1 agrees at 8 bases. TRBV5-3 is an ORF, and what it does is uncertain. The CDR3 totals 15 residues. The V segment lost 5 bases and the J segment 3 bases; nucleotides outside the gene matches: 8. This CDR3 is CARSKDRVRTDTQYF. The CDR3 nucleotides are TGTGCCAGAAGTAAGGACAGGGTACGGACAGATACGCAGTATTTT.

The rearrangement uses TRBV28 and TRBJ2-1; D ambiguous. CDR1 and CDR2 from the germline V gene are MDHEN and SYDVKM. The CDR3 is 10 residues long. V lost 8 bases, J lost 7 bases, and 6 bases lay in between. The DNA of the CDR3 is TGTGCCAGCGGAAAGAATGAGCAGTTCTTC. Protein product: CASGKNEQFF.

V gene TRBV27 combines with J gene TRBJ1-6; no clear D gene. The CDR3 length is 15 residues. CDR1 is MNHEY, CDR2 SMNVEV, per germline (reference sequence). V lost 6 bases and J 9 bases, leaving 18 bases between the germline ends. The DNA for the CDR3 is TGTGCCAGCAGCGCACAGCCCGGCCTGGGTTCACCCCTCCACTTT. This translates into CASSAQPGLGSPLHF.

The chain uses TRBV7-9 and TRBJ1-3, with no clear D. This CDR3 is built from 13 residues. CDR1 is SEHNR and CDR2 is FQNEAQ in the germline V gene (reference sequence). The V end was cut by 3 bases, the J end by 4 bases, with 7 bases between. The CDR3 DNA is TGTGCCAGCAGCTTTCCGTCGGGAAACACCATATATTTT. It yields the protein CASSFPSGNTIYF.

This chain links TRBV19 with TRBJ1-4; D is uncertain. Germline V gene sequence: CDR1 LNHDA, CDR2 SQIVND (reference sequence). The V gene lost 3 bases and the J gene lost 0 bases, with 14 bases spanning the gap. This CDR3 is built from 17 residues. The CDR3 protein is CASSINAVIATNEKLFF. The CDR3 DNA reads TGTGCCAGTAGTATTAATGCGGTTATCGCAACTAATGAAAAACTGTTTTTT.

V is TRBV5-6 and J is TRBJ2-7; TRBD1 matches at 8 bases. Germline values: CDR1 SGHDT, CDR2 YYEEEE. V shed 4 bases, J shed 4 bases, and the junction held 4 bases outside the gene matches. CDR3 length: 13 amino acids. In nucleotides, the CDR3 is TGTGCCAGCAGCCACGGGACAGGTTACGAGCAGTACGTC. Protein product: CASSHGTGYEQYV.

The chain is built from TRBV27 and TRBJ1-4, with D tentatively TRBD1 (5 bases). This CDR3 region has 14 residues. Germline lookup yields CDR1 MNHEY and CDR2 SMNVEV (reference sequence). V shed 7 bases and J shed 3 bases, with 12 bases lying between them. The CDR3 protein is CASKPGLANEKLFF. The CDR3 region has the DNA TGTGCCAGCAAACCGGGACTAGCTAATGAAAAACTGTTTTTT.